One sample yielded the 12 T cell receptor beta chains listed below, sequenced in a study of blood T cell repertoires in COVID-19. This table comes from immunoSEQ multiplex PCR, and its TCRdb copy is limited to in-frame clones, with some not included. The sample lists more than 250,000 clones, 70% to 90% occurring once. Sample: peripheral blood. Receptors originate from a woman in her 30s who had recovered from COVID-19.

The rearrangement uses TRBV4-1 and TRBJ2-3, with D maybe TRBD2 (5 bases). Trimming pared 4 bases from V and 3 bases from J, leaving 11 bases between. The CDR3 spans 14 residues. Germline V gene sequence: CDR1 MGHRA, CDR2 YSYEKL. CDR3 loop: CASSPQSGTDTQYF. CDR3 nucleotides: TGCGCCAGCAGCCCACAAAGCGGAACAGATACGCAGTATTTT.

This chain links TRBV29-1 with TRBJ1-2; D gene ambiguous. Per the germline V gene, CDR1 is SQVTM and CDR2 is ANQGSEA. This CDR3 has 11 residues. Trimming removed 5 bases at V and 4 bases at J, with 8 bases between. CDR3 sequence reads: CSVSLSYGYTF. As DNA, the CDR3 is TGCAGCGTTTCCTTGAGCTATGGCTACACCTTC. Combining the CDR3 with reference TRBV29-1 and TRBJ1-2 gives the whole variable domain SAVISQKPSRDICQRGTSLTIQCQVDSQVTMMFWYRQQPGQSLTLIATANQGSEATYESGFVIDKFPISRPNLTFSTLTVSNMSPEDSSIYLCSVSLSYGYTFGSGTRLTVV.

The chain uses TRBV18 and TRBJ1-2; 7 bases fit TRBD1. The germline V gene has CDR1 KGHSH and CDR2 LQKENI. With V trimmed by 4 bases and J by 3 bases, 5 bases remained unmatched. This CDR3 contains 14 residues. CDR3 DNA sequence: TGTGCCAGCTCACTCCGACAGGGTGACTATGGCTACACCTTC. This sequence encodes CASSLRQGDYGYTF.

Only a few counts were recorded for this clone. The rearrangement joins TRBV18 to TRBJ2-7, with 8 bases identical to TRBD2. Germline V gene sequence: CDR1 KGHSH, CDR2 LQKENI. The V segment lost 6 bases and the J segment 6 bases; nucleotides outside the gene matches: 10. The CDR3 consists of 14 residues. CDR3 DNA sequence: TGTGCCAGCTCGACAGTTCGAGCGGGGGTCGAGCAGTACTTC. Protein product: CASSTVRAGVEQYF.

As regards this clone: This same CDR3 is encoded by further DNA sequences in the sample. This CDR3 is CASSESENSYNEQFF. CDR3 nucleotides: TGTGCCAGCAGTGAATCAGAAAACTCCTACAATGAGCAGTTCTTC. The chain links TRBV2 to TRBJ2-1, with unresolved D. The ends were cut back, 2 bases at V and 0 bases at J, with 8 bases in the middle. The CDR3 covers 15 residues. Germline CDR1 is SNHLY and CDR2 is FYNNEI.

The V and J genes are TRBV7-8 and TRBJ2-5, with D perhaps TRBD1 (5 bases). With 5 bases removed from V and 5 bases from J, the gap between germline ends came to 12 bases. The CDR3 contains 13 residues. CDR1 and CDR2 from the germline V gene are SGHVS and FQNEAQ. The CDR3 sequence: CASSRNRWETQYF. The CDR3 bases are TGTGCCAGCAGCCGCAACAGGTGGGAGACCCAGTACTTC.

The chain employs TRBV3-1 (or the pseudogene TRBV3-2) and TRBJ1-6; D is undetermined. The CDR3 has 15 residues. V dropped 0 bases and J dropped 7 bases, with 10 bases sitting between them. The V gene's germline CDR1 is LGHDT and CDR2 YNNKEL (reference sequence). As DNA, the CDR3 is TGTGCCAGCAGCCAAGATACCTTGAGGAATTCACCCCTCCACTTT. Its protein is CASSQDTLRNSPLHF.

The V and J genes are TRBV4-1 and TRBJ1-6; 10 nucleotides agree with TRBD1. This CDR3 is built from 22 residues. Trimming took 0 bases from V and 9 from J; bases not matched to a gene: 23. Germline V lookup: CDR1 MGHRA, CDR2 YSYEKL. The CDR3 spells CASSQDTPRQGADWVFGSPLHF. As DNA, the CDR3 is TGCGCCAGCAGCCAAGATACCCCCCGACAGGGGGCTGATTGGGTGTTCGGTTCACCCCTCCACTTT.

V is TRBV19 and J is TRBJ1-1; 9 nucleotides agree with TRBD1. Trimming took 5 bases from V and 4 from J; bases not matched to a gene: 8. CDR3 length: 15 amino acids. Germline lookup yields CDR1 LNHDA and CDR2 SQIVND (reference sequence). For the CDR3, the DNA is TGTGCCAGTAGTGTTAAACAGGGGGCGGTCACTGAAGCTTTCTTT. Translation: CASSVKQGAVTEAFF.

CDR3 DNA sequence: TGTGCCAGCAGTTTTACAGGGGGCTTGGGTGAGCAGTTCTTC. Its translation: CASSFTGGLGEQFF. This sequence joins TRBV27 and TRBJ2-1, with 9 bases lining up with TRBD1. The ends lost 3 bases at V and 9 bases at J; junction bases unmatched: 6. Germline lookup yields CDR1 MNHEY and CDR2 SMNVEV (reference sequence). The CDR3 runs 14 residues.

This chain joins TRBV5-1 and TRBJ2-3; possible D gene TRBD2, 6 bases. Germline V gives CDR1 SGHRS, CDR2 YFSETQ. V was shortened by 4 bases and J by 3 bases, with 15 bases between the two germline ends. This CDR3 spans 15 amino acids. The CDR3 region has the DNA TGCGCCAGCAGCCTAGCGCTGAGGGTGACAGATACGCAGTATTTT. It codes for CASSLALRVTDTQYF. The full variable domain, rest sourced from reference TRBV5-1 and TRBJ2-3, is KAGVTQTPRYLIKTRGQQVTLSCSPISGHRSVSWYQQTPGQGLQFLFEYFSETQRNKGNFPGRFSGRQFSNSRSEMNVSTLELGDSALYLCASSLALRVTDTQYFGPGTRLTVL.

For this clone: Other DNA sequences in the sample encode the same CDR3. The chain combines TRBV3-1 (or the pseudogene TRBV3-2) with TRBJ2-7; TRBD2 aligns across 9 bases. Looked up from germline, CDR1 is LGHDT and CDR2 is YNNKEL (reference sequence). V dropped 3 bases and J dropped 4; count of bases not matched to a gene: 4. The CDR3 has 14 amino acids. CDR3 in amino acids: CASSQGGGAYEQYF. CDR3 bases: TGTGCCAGCAGCCAGGGCGGGGGGGCGTACGAGCAGTACTTC.